This entry lists 24 T cell receptor beta chains sequenced from one sample in a study of cytomegalovirus exposure and HLA in healthy donors. Primers for the PCR totalled 60 Vbeta and 13 Jbeta. Sequenced by immunoSEQ multiplex PCR; TCRdb stores in-frame clones only, minus some. The data hold around 200,000 clones, with approximately 86% observed a single time. Specimen: PBMCs. These receptor sequences come from a woman aged 25 to 39 in good health and CMV-seronegative.

The chain has TRBV28 and TRBJ2-1; D perhaps matches TRBD2 (6 bases). The germline gives CDR1 MDHEN, CDR2 SYDVKM. The CDR3 is made up of 15 amino acids. The germline V and J ends were trimmed by 4 bases and 0 bases, with 10 bases remaining between them. CDR3: CASSSGGVSYNEQFF. The CDR3 DNA follows: TGTGCCAGCAGTTCGGGCGGGGTCTCCTACAATGAGCAGTTCTTC.

The genes are TRBV28 and TRBJ2-6; D remains ambiguous. Germline V CDR1 and CDR2: MDHEN, SYDVKM. Trimming pared 6 bases from V and 5 bases from J, leaving 17 bases between. The CDR3 is 16 residues long. DNA of the CDR3: TGTGCCAGCAGCCGAAACCAGGTTTATCGGGCCAACGTCCTGACTTTC. It yields the protein CASSRNQVYRANVLTF.

This clone appeared a single time. This chain uses TRBV6-5 with TRBJ2-7; D is perhaps TRBD1 (6 bases). Germline CDR1 and CDR2: MNHEY and SVGAGI. The ends were cut back, 7 bases at V and 3 bases at J, with 16 bases in the middle. The CDR3 is 14 residues long. The CDR3 sequence: CASNQKLQGYEQYF. The DNA of the CDR3 is TGTGCCAGCAATCAGAAACTACAGGGCTACGAGCAGTACTTC.

Concerning this clone: The sample contains more than one DNA sequence encoding this CDR3. The gene calls are TRBV19 and TRBJ1-2; 7 bases are a match to TRBD1. The CDR3 extends over 15 amino acids. Looked up from germline, CDR1 is LNHDA and CDR2 is SQIVND (reference sequence). Trimming cost V 1 base and J 3 bases; bases outside gene matches: 5. CDR3 sequence reads: CASSIGQGQDYGYTF. CDR3 nucleotides: TGTGCCAGTAGTATAGGACAGGGTCAGGACTATGGCTACACCTTC.

About this clone itself: The junction departs from the called germline gene at one end, perhaps through a read error. This chain connects TRBV7-7 to TRBJ2-5; perhaps TRBD2 as D (5 bases). Germline V gene lookup returns CDR1 SSHAT and CDR2 FNYEAQ (reference sequence). The CDR3 is 15 amino acids. CDR3 nucleotides: TGTGCTAGCAGCTTAAATCCAGCGGTCCAAGAGACCCAGTACTTC. Encoded protein: CASSLNPAVQETQYF.

The rearrangement uses TRBV7-9 and TRBJ2-7; tentative D call: TRBD1 (6 bases). This CDR3 is built from 13 residues. V was pared by 8 bases and J by 5 bases, with 16 bases between. Germline CDR1 and CDR2: SEHNR and FQNEAQ (reference sequence). In DNA form, the CDR3 reads TGTGCCAGCTCACGGACAGACCTAAACGAGCAGTACTTC. Amino acids: CASSRTDLNEQYF.

This clone was seen just once. This chain joins TRBV30 and TRBJ1-5; D gene uncertain. From germline, CDR1 is GTSNPN and CDR2 SVGIG (reference sequence). This CDR3 spans 13 amino acids. V was cut by 0 bases and J by 4 bases, with 7 bases left in between. The CDR3 loop is CAWSVSLNQPQHF. DNA for the CDR3: TGTGCCTGGAGTGTAAGCCTTAATCAGCCCCAGCATTTT.

The CDR3 loop reads CASSGTSGSFEQFF. The CDR3 nucleotides read TGTGCCAGCAGTGGGACTAGCGGGAGTTTTGAGCAGTTCTTC. The chain uses TRBV2 and TRBJ2-1, with 13 bases aligning to TRBD2. The CDR3 is made up of 14 amino acids. Looked up from germline, CDR1 is SNHLY and CDR2 is FYNNEI. The trim removed 4 bases at V and 9 bases at J, leaving 3 bases unmatched. Combining the CDR3 with reference TRBV2 and TRBJ2-1 gives the whole variable domain EPEVTQTPSHQVTQMGQEVILRCVPISNHLYFYWYRQILGQKVEFLVSFYNNEISEKSEIFDDQFSVERPDGSNFTLKIRSTKLEDSAMYFCASSGTSGSFEQFFGPGTRLTVL.

This sequence joins TRBV29-1 and TRBJ2-1; TRBD2 is a possible D gene (5 bases). The CDR3 runs to 14 residues. V lost 6 bases to trimming and J lost 1 base, with 13 bases between them. Germline lookup yields CDR1 SQVTM and CDR2 ANQGSEA. This chain's CDR3 is CSVSTRRSYNEQFF. CDR3 DNA sequence: TGCAGCGTATCCACTAGAAGGTCCTACAATGAGCAGTTCTTC.

This clone was seen a single time. V gene TRBV6-4 combines with J gene TRBJ2-3, with 12 bases that match TRBD2. V trimming: 3 bases; J trimming: 2 bases; junction bases outside the gene matches: 3. The CDR3 totals 16 residues. Germline CDR1 and CDR2: MRHNA and SNTAGT. CDR3: CASSETSGRLTDTQYF. CDR3 nucleotide sequence: TGTGCCAGCAGTGAAACTAGCGGGAGGCTCACAGATACGCAGTATTTT.

The chain is built from TRBV30 and TRBJ2-3, with 7 bases fitting TRBD2. Germline V gives CDR1 GTSNPN, CDR2 SVGIG (reference sequence). CDR3 length: 15 amino acids. V lost 4 bases and J lost 4; bases outside the gene matches: 11. The CDR3: CAWTFSGSGADTQYF. CDR3 sequence (DNA): TGTGCCTGGACATTTAGCGGGTCTGGGGCAGATACGCAGTATTTT.

The V gene is TRBV10-1, the J gene TRBJ1-5; D is unclear. Trimming cost V 7 bases and J 2 bases, with 12 bases left between them. This CDR3 is built from 14 residues. CDR1 WNHNN and CDR2 SYGVQD come from the germline V gene (reference sequence). The CDR3: CASTYGVGNQPQHF. The CDR3 region has the DNA TGCGCCAGCACCTACGGTGTGGGCAATCAGCCCCAGCATTTT.

The rearrangement uses TRBV27 and TRBJ2-5; D is ambiguous. The length of the CDR3 is 14 residues. Germline CDR1 reads MNHEY; CDR2 reads SMNVEV (reference sequence). V lost 2 bases to trimming and J lost 2 bases, with 9 bases between them. CDR3 DNA sequence: TGTGCCAGCAGTTTAGGAGTCGGACAAGAGACCCAGTACTTC. This codes for CASSLGVGQETQYF.

This clone came up once. In DNA, the CDR3 is TGCAGCGTTACCATAACAGGGAGTTACGAGCAGTACTTC. It encodes CSVTITGSYEQYF. The chain employs TRBV29-1 and TRBJ2-7; D is possibly TRBD1 (6 bases). The CDR3 covers 13 residues. Trimming removed 5 bases at V and 4 bases at J, with 15 bases between. CDR1 is SQVTM, CDR2 ANQGSEA, per germline.

The chain has TRBV6-1 and TRBJ1-1; tentatively, D is TRBD1 (5 bases). Germline assignment: CDR1 MNHNS and CDR2 SASEGT. This CDR3 is built from 15 residues. The ends were cut back, 5 bases at V and 0 bases at J, with 13 bases in the middle. The CDR3 is CASSSETEMNTEAFF. CDR3 coding DNA: TGTGCCAGCAGTTCCGAGACAGAAATGAACACTGAAGCTTTCTTT.

The chain links TRBV9 to TRBJ2-2, with TRBD2 matching 12 bases. V gave up 6 bases and J gave up 5 bases; unmatched junction bases: 8. From germline, CDR1 is SGDLS and CDR2 YYNGEE. The CDR3 is 16 amino acids. The CDR3 loop is CASNGLAGTLTGELFF. DNA of the CDR3: TGTGCCAGCAACGGACTAGCGGGAACGTTGACCGGGGAGCTGTTTTTT.

The chain couples TRBV5-1 to TRBJ2-5; TRBD2 aligns across 7 bases. The CDR3 extends over 15 amino acids. Germline-derived CDR1 and CDR2 are SGHRS and YFSETQ. Trimming cost V 0 bases and J 1 base; bases outside gene matches: 3. This CDR3 reads CASSLAGGVQETQYF. CDR3 sequence (DNA): TGCGCCAGCAGCTTGGCGGGAGGAGTCCAAGAGACCCAGTACTTC.

A few counts support this clone. V is TRBV7-9 and J is TRBJ2-2; maybe TRBD2 (6 bases). V was pared by 4 bases and J by 4 bases, with 10 bases between. The CDR3 totals 14 residues. Germline CDR1 SEHNR, CDR2 FQNEAQ (reference sequence). CDR3 in amino acids: CASSSEGGTGELFF. The CDR3 nucleotides read TGTGCCAGCAGCTCGGAGGGTGGCACCGGGGAGCTGTTTTTT.

The rearrangement links TRBV5-1 to TRBJ2-6; TRBD1 agrees at 8 bases. Germline V lookup: CDR1 SGHRS, CDR2 YFSETQ. The CDR3 totals 19 residues. V lost 3 bases and J lost 2; bases outside the gene matches: 13. CDR3 loop: CASSSAGTGQRTGANVLTF. CDR3 DNA sequence: TGCGCCAGCAGCTCCGCCGGGACAGGACAAAGAACTGGGGCCAACGTCCTGACTTTC.

This chain links TRBV9 with TRBJ2-7, with 13 nucleotides matching TRBD2. The CDR3 is made up of 15 amino acids. After removal of 4 bases from V and 0 bases from J, the junction contained 1 base not matched to a gene. The V gene's germline CDR1 is SGDLS and CDR2 YYNGEE. CDR3 residues: CASSRTSGSSYEQYF. For the CDR3, the DNA is TGTGCCAGCAGCCGGACTAGCGGGAGCTCCTACGAGCAGTACTTC. The full variable domain, its missing parts supplied by reference TRBV9 and TRBJ2-7, is DSGVTQTPKHLITATGQRVTLRCSPRSGDLSVYWYQQSLDQGLQFLIQYYNGEERAKGNILERFSAQQFPDLHSELNLSSLELGDSALYFCASSRTSGSSYEQYFGPGTRLTVT.

The chain uses TRBV12-5 and TRBJ2-3, with D possibly matching TRBD1 (6 bases). Trimming took 6 bases from V and 0 from J, leaving 13 bases between them. CDR3 length equals 15 residues. From germline, CDR1 is LGHNT and CDR2 FRNRAP. CDR3 loop: CASGPPGESTDTQYF. As DNA, the CDR3 is TGTGCTAGTGGCCCCCCAGGGGAAAGCACAGATACGCAGTATTTT.

The CDR3 DNA is TGTGCCAGCAGCCACACAGGGGGATGGTCTGGGGCCAACGTCCTGACTTTC. It translates to CASSHTGGWSGANVLTF. The chain employs TRBV27 and TRBJ2-6; 8 bases align to TRBD1. Germline V gene sequence: CDR1 MNHEY, CDR2 SMNVEV (reference sequence). J was trimmed by 1 base and V by 6 bases; bases with no gene match: 8. The CDR3 consists of 17 residues.

The rearrangement joins TRBV20-1 to TRBJ2-7; D perhaps matches TRBD2 (5 bases). Trimming cost V 5 bases and J 11 bases, with 16 bases left between them. Germline values: CDR1 DFQATT, CDR2 SNEGSKA (reference sequence). The CDR3 is made up of 11 amino acids. The CDR3 region has the DNA TGCAGTGCTGCCCCCGGGGTCTTGGAGTACTTC. Amino acid sequence: CSAAPGVLEYF.

This clone was counted only a few times. The CDR3 region is CASSSPDSVYEQYF. The CDR3 coding sequence is TGCGCCAGCAGCTCCCCGGACAGTGTCTACGAGCAGTACTTC. The V call is TRBV5-1, the J call TRBJ2-7; weak D call: TRBD1 (6 bases). The CDR3 extends over 14 amino acids. Per the germline V gene, CDR1 is SGHRS and CDR2 is YFSETQ. V shed 3 bases and J shed 3 bases, with 13 bases lying between them. Full variable domain (remainder filled in from reference TRBV5-1 and TRBJ2-7): KAGVTQTPRYLIKTRGQQVTLSCSPISGHRSVSWYQQTPGQGLQFLFEYFSETQRNKGNFPGRFSGRQFSNSRSEMNVSTLELGDSALYLCASSSPDSVYEQYFGPGTRLTVT.